This TCR beta chain was sequenced for a study of CD8 T cells in ankylosing spondylitis. Study-wide results and caveats: Enrichment of disease-linked clones was reportedly significant in matched ankylosing spondylitis synovial fluid. It appeared that ankylosing spondylitis blood was characterized by a TCR beta motif of several highly homologous variants.

Trimming at V came to 2 bases and at J to 4 bases, leaving 4 bases not matched to a gene. CDR1 and CDR2 from the germline V gene are SNHLY and FYNNEI. The CDR3 length is 14 residues. Making the TCR beta libraries involved quantitative 5'-RACE with molecular barcodes. TCRdb ran MiXCR on the 5' RACE reads and lists one entry per CDR3 protein. The repertoire holds 800,000 to 900,000 distinct CDR3 sequences, around 11% seen once, with 0.45% to 0.6% in the top ten. Only a few counts were recorded for this clonotype. As yet, its antigen is unknown. V usage is TRBV2 and J usage is TRBJ2-5; TRBD2 agrees at 7 bases. The sequenced sample consisted of blood, either unsorted or a sorted T cell fraction (not recorded which). The receptor's source is a male donor with ankylosing spondylitis. For the CDR3, the DNA is TGTGCCAGCAGTGAACAGGGAGGGTCAGAGACCCAGTACTTC. Translation: CASSEQGGSETQYF.